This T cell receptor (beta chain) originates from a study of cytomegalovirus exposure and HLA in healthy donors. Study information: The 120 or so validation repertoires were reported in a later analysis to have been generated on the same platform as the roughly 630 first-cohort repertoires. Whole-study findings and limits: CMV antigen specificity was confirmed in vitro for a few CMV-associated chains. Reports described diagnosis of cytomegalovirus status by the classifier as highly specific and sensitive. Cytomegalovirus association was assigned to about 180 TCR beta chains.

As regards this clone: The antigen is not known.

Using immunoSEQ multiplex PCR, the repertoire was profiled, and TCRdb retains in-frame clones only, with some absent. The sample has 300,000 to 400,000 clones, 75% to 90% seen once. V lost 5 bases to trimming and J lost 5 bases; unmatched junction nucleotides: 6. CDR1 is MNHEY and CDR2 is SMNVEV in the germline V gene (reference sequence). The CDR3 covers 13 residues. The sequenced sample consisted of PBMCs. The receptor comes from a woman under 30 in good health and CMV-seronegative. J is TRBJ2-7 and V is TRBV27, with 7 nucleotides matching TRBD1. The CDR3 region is CASSIYRGNEQYF. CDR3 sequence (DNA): TGTGCCAGCAGTATCTACAGGGGAAACGAGCAGTACTTC.